One and the same sample provided the 28 T cell receptor beta chains below, sequenced in a study of response to subunit inactivated influenza vaccine. TCRdb passed the RT-PCR reads through MiXCR, listing each CDR3 protein once. Found here are 450,000 to 600,000 distinct CDR3 sequences, 7.6% of them singletons; the top ten hold over 10%. The sequencing used PBMCs from blood, collected 23 to 25 months after vaccination. Source of these receptors: a man aged 50 to 75 who received an inactivated influenza vaccine.

The chain uses TRBV11-2 and TRBJ2-6; D perhaps matches TRBD2 (6 bases). CDR3 length equals 19 residues. The V gene lost 5 bases and the J gene lost 2 bases, with 22 bases spanning the gap. Germline V CDR1 and CDR2: SGHAT, FQNNGV. The CDR3 protein is CASSTRLVSVSAGANVLTF. CDR3 coding DNA: TGTGCCAGCAGCACCAGACTAGTCTCCGTCAGTGCTGGGGCCAACGTCCTGACTTTC.

This clonotype was recorded at least ten times. The DNA for the CDR3 is TGTGCCACCAGTGAGGGGGAGTGGAGTGAGACCCAGTACTTC. This sequence encodes CATSEGEWSETQYF. This sequence joins TRBV24-1 and TRBJ2-5; TRBD1 or TRBD2 may be the D gene (5 bases each). Between the trimmed V and J ends, which lost 4 bases and 5 bases, there was a span of 13 bases. The CDR3 covers 14 residues. Germline CDR1 is KGHDR and CDR2 is SFDVKD.

V is TRBV19 and J is TRBJ1-1; D call uncertain. V was clipped by 3 bases and J by 5 bases, with 10 bases between them. CDR1 and CDR2 from the germline V gene are LNHDA and SQIVND (reference sequence). CDR3 length: 13 amino acids. The CDR3 DNA reads as TGTGCCAGTAGTATCGGGGTAGGGACTGAAGCTTTCTTT. It is translated as CASSIGVGTEAFF. Together with reference TRBV19 and TRBJ1-1, the CDR3 gives the full variable domain: DGGITQSPKYLFRKEGQNVTLSCEQNLNHDAMYWYRQDPGQGLRLIYYSQIVNDFQKGDIAEGYSVSREKKESFPLTVTSAQKNPTAFYLCASSIGVGTEAFFGQGTRLTVV.

V gene TRBV6-2 or TRBV6-3 combines with J gene TRBJ1-1, with D possibly matching TRBD1 (5 bases). The CDR3 is 14 amino acids. Germline V gives CDR1 MNHEY, CDR2 SVGEGT. With 2 bases removed from V and 4 bases from J, the gap between germline ends came to 11 bases. The CDR3 protein is CASSYGGGRTEAFF. The CDR3 nucleotides read TGTGCCAGCAGTTACGGTGGGGGTCGCACTGAAGCTTTCTTT.

This clonotype appeared a few times. The chain links TRBV20-1 to TRBJ2-1; D gene uncertain. This CDR3 has 12 amino acids. The V end lost 0 bases, the J end lost 5 bases, and 5 bases lay between the germline ends. CDR1 and CDR2 (germline): DFQATT, SNEGSKA (reference sequence). The CDR3 DNA reads TGCAGTGCTAGAGATCGAAACAATGAGCAGTTCTTC. Protein: CSARDRNNEQFF.

Ten or more counts support this clonotype. This chain joins TRBV5-6 and TRBJ2-1, with D tentatively TRBD1 or TRBD2 (5 bases each). Looked up from germline, CDR1 is SGHDT and CDR2 is YYEEEE. V was trimmed by 4 bases and J by 5 bases, leaving 16 bases between them. The CDR3 runs 15 residues. Here the CDR3 DNA reads TGTGCCAGCAGCGGAGTCGGGACCCGGAACAATGAGCAGTTCTTC. The encoded protein is CASSGVGTRNNEQFF.

This clonotype was observed many times. The V and J genes are TRBV3-1 and TRBJ2-7; D remains unclear. Germline V gene sequence: CDR1 LGHDT, CDR2 YNNKEL (reference sequence). This CDR3 has 12 amino acids. Trimming pared 3 bases from V and 2 bases from J, leaving 5 bases between. The CDR3 nucleotides read TGTGCCAGCAGCCAGGGAACCTACGAGCAGTACTTC. Translated, it gives CASSQGTYEQYF.

This chain uses TRBV6-2 or TRBV6-3 with TRBJ2-4; TRBD2 might be the D (5 bases). Trimming left V 8 bases short and J 4 bases short, with 12 bases between. Germline V gene sequence: CDR1 MNHEY, CDR2 SVGEGT. CDR3 size: 13 residues. The CDR3 here is CASGGGGKNIQYF. In DNA, the CDR3 is TGTGCCAGCGGAGGAGGAGGTAAAAACATTCAGTACTTC.

This clonotype has more than one count but fewer than ten. V and J are TRBV4-3 and TRBJ2-2; perhaps TRBD2 as D (5 bases). CDR3 length: 15 amino acids. The V end was cut by 4 bases, the J end by 4 bases, with 13 bases between. Germline lookup yields CDR1 LGHNA and CDR2 YSLEER. This chain's CDR3 is CASSPLSGGTGELFF. As DNA, the CDR3 is TGCGCCAGCAGCCCTCTCAGCGGAGGCACCGGGGAGCTGTTTTTT.

This clonotype was found many times. V gene TRBV12-3 or TRBV12-4 combines with J gene TRBJ1-6, with D possibly matching TRBD1 (6 bases). CDR3 length: 13 amino acids. V lost 5 bases, J lost 7 bases, and 9 bases lay in between. CDR3 in amino acids: CASSIGQNSPLHF. For the CDR3, the DNA is TGTGCCAGCAGTATCGGACAGAATTCACCCCTCCACTTT.

This clonotype was detected many times. The chain recombines TRBV5-8 with TRBJ2-1; 10 nucleotides align to TRBD1. The CDR3 sequence is 15 residues long. CDR1 and CDR2 from the germline V gene are SGHTS and YDEGEE. The ends lost 4 bases at V and 2 bases at J; junction bases unmatched: 3. CDR3 in amino acids: CASSIGTGAYNEQFF. DNA for the CDR3: TGTGCCAGCAGCATAGGGACAGGGGCCTACAATGAGCAGTTCTTC.

The genes are TRBV5-1 and TRBJ2-7; D is uncertain. Deletions cut 3 bases from V and 3 bases from J, with 13 bases between. The CDR3 sequence is 14 residues long. The V gene's germline CDR1 is SGHRS and CDR2 YFSETQ. Here the CDR3 DNA reads TGCGCCAGCAGCTCCTCAGCACTCAACTACGAGCAGTACTTC. Amino acid sequence: CASSSSALNYEQYF. The entire variable domain, with the rest obtained from reference TRBV5-1 and TRBJ2-7, is as follows: KAGVTQTPRYLIKTRGQQVTLSCSPISGHRSVSWYQQTPGQGLQFLFEYFSETQRNKGNFPGRFSGRQFSNSRSEMNVSTLELGDSALYLCASSSSALNYEQYFGPGTRLTVT.

The chain's CDR3 is CSVVRATGELFF. The CDR3 nucleotides are TGCAGCGTTGTGCGGGCCACCGGGGAGCTGTTTTTT. The chain is built from TRBV29-1 and TRBJ2-2, with D possibly matching TRBD2 (5 bases). V lost 4 bases to trimming and J lost 4 bases, with 7 bases between them. Per germline, CDR1 SQVTM and CDR2 ANQGSEA. The CDR3 totals 12 residues.

The rearrangement joins TRBV10-2 to TRBJ2-7, with D unclear. V shed 7 bases and J shed 1 base, with 20 bases lying between them. Germline CDR1 is WSHSY and CDR2 is SAAADI. This CDR3 has 16 amino acids. CDR3 nucleotides: TGCGCCAGCATAGAAGCCAGGAAACCATCGTCCTACGAGCAGTACTTC. It is translated as CASIEARKPSSYEQYF.

The rearrangement links TRBV27 to TRBJ2-5; D is unresolved. Trimming removed 1 base at V and 8 bases at J, with 23 bases between. The CDR3 has 17 residues. In germline, CDR1 is MNHEY, CDR2 SMNVEV (reference sequence). Here the CDR3 DNA reads TGTGCCAGCAGTTTATACGATCCCTCGGTACTTAAGAGAACCCAGTACTTC. This codes for CASSLYDPSVLKRTQYF.

This clonotype has a count of ten or more. V usage is TRBV10-3 and J usage is TRBJ1-1, with D possibly matching TRBD1 (6 bases). Germline lookup yields CDR1 ENHRY and CDR2 SYGVKD. This CDR3 contains 14 residues. Between the trimmed V and J ends, which lost 4 bases and 4 bases, there was a span of 13 bases. The CDR3 spells CAISVSMGATEAFF. In DNA form, the CDR3 reads TGTGCCATCAGTGTTTCCATGGGGGCCACTGAAGCTTTCTTT.

This clonotype was counted a few times. The genes are TRBV29-1 and TRBJ1-4; 8 positions agree with TRBD1. The CDR3 is 11 residues long. Trimming removed 6 bases from V and 7 bases from J; junction bases left unmatched: 1. CDR1 and CDR2 from the germline V gene are SQVTM and ANQGSEA. Here the CDR3 DNA reads TGCAGCGTGGGACAGGCTGAAAAACTGTTTTTT. Residues: CSVGQAEKLFF.

The chain is built from TRBV20-1 and TRBJ2-5, with TRBD2 identical over 9 bases. The CDR3 consists of 15 residues. Looked up from germline, CDR1 is DFQATT and CDR2 is SNEGSKA (reference sequence). V lost 1 base, J lost 7 bases, and 10 bases stayed unmatched. The chain's CDR3 is CSARVVSGGAGTQYF. CDR3 DNA sequence: TGCAGTGCTAGAGTGGTTAGCGGGGGCGCCGGGACCCAGTACTTC.

This clonotype was found many times. The chain has TRBV6-1 and TRBJ2-1, with D maybe TRBD2 (5 bases). The CDR3 has 14 residues. Per germline, CDR1 MNHNS and CDR2 SASEGT. V was pared by 4 bases and J by 5 bases, with 12 bases between. The CDR3 region is CASSVDLTNNEQFF. CDR3 coding DNA: TGTGCCAGCAGTGTGGACTTGACCAACAATGAGCAGTTCTTC.

J is TRBJ2-1 and V is TRBV6-1; perhaps TRBD1 as D (6 bases). The CDR3 sequence is 16 residues long. Germline CDR1 and CDR2: MNHNS and SASEGT. V gave up 6 bases and J gave up 3 bases, with 18 bases separating them. Here the CDR3 reads CASRGTGLSNYNEQFF. The CDR3 nucleotides read TGTGCCAGCAGGGGTACAGGGTTAAGCAACTACAATGAGCAGTTCTTC.

This clonotype has a count of ten or more. The chain recombines TRBV25-1 with TRBJ2-1; the match to TRBD1 covers 8 bases. The CDR3 has 14 residues. The germline V gene encodes CDR1 MGHDK and CDR2 SYGVNS. The V gene end was trimmed by 10 bases and the J gene end by 5 bases; junction bases not matched to a gene: 10. As DNA, the CDR3 is TGTGCCACCCGGACAGGGATGGGAAACAATGAGCAGTTCTTC. Translating gives CATRTGMGNNEQFF.

V usage is TRBV5-1 and J usage is TRBJ1-5; TRBD1 might be the D (5 bases). V was trimmed by 7 bases and J by 2 bases, leaving 16 bases between them. The germline CDR1 and CDR2 sequences are SGHRS and YFSETQ. The CDR3 has 15 amino acids. CDR3 residues: CASALGGEGNQPQHF. As DNA, the CDR3 is TGCGCCAGCGCCCTGGGAGGGGAGGGCAATCAGCCCCAGCATTTT.

The genes are TRBV12-3 or TRBV12-4 and TRBJ2-1; 13 positions agree with TRBD2. The length of the CDR3 is 21 residues. V was clipped by 4 bases and J by 4 bases; unmatched bases: 19. The CDR3: CASSSPWTSGSTNLSYNEQFF. In nucleotides, the CDR3 is TGTGCCAGCAGTTCACCATGGACTAGCGGGAGTACTAATCTTTCGTACAATGAGCAGTTCTTC.

The chain joins TRBV5-1 to TRBJ2-1; D may be TRBD1 or TRBD2 (5 bases each). Deletions cut 0 bases from V and 5 bases from J, with 12 bases between. Per germline, CDR1 SGHRS and CDR2 YFSETQ. CDR3 length equals 15 residues. The CDR3 here is CASSLGGRLNNEQFF. The DNA of the CDR3 is TGCGCCAGCAGCTTGGGGGGGAGACTCAACAATGAGCAGTTCTTC.

This clonotype was seen a handful of times. V and J are TRBV6-5 and TRBJ2-2, with 7 bases that match TRBD2. V shed 3 bases, J shed 6 bases, and the junction held 13 bases outside the gene matches. Germline CDR1 MNHEY, CDR2 SVGAGI. This CDR3 has 17 residues. The CDR3 bases are TGTGCCAGCAGTTATGGGGCGGGGACGGGAGGTGCCGGGGAGCTGTTTTTT. It specifies CASSYGAGTGGAGELFF.

This clonotype was detected a few times. The rearrangement joins TRBV3-1 to TRBJ1-5; D is unclear. The V end lost 1 base, the J end lost 10 bases, and 8 bases lay between the germline ends. From germline, CDR1 is LGHDT and CDR2 YNNKEL (reference sequence). This CDR3 comprises 12 residues. The CDR3 reads CASSQAGNPQHF. The CDR3 DNA follows: TGTGCCAGCAGCCAAGCAGGTAACCCCCAGCATTTT.

This clonotype was seen a handful of times. The V gene is TRBV27, the J gene TRBJ1-6, with D possibly TRBD1 on 6 matching bases. The length of the CDR3 is 15 residues. V dropped 6 bases and J dropped 2 bases, with 11 bases sitting between them. Germline V gene data show CDR1 as MNHEY and CDR2 as SMNVEV (reference sequence). The chain's CDR3 is CASRGARAYNSPLHF. CDR3 bases: TGTGCCAGCAGGGGGGCGAGAGCCTATAATTCACCCCTCCACTTT.

The V call is TRBV20-1, the J call TRBJ2-7; no definite D call. Germline CDR1 reads DFQATT; CDR2 reads SNEGSKA (reference sequence). The CDR3 consists of 11 residues. Between the trimmed V and J ends, which lost 5 bases and 3 bases, there was a span of 8 bases. This CDR3 reads CSASVGYEQYF. The CDR3 DNA reads TGCAGTGCTTCGGTCGGCTACGAGCAGTACTTC.